A single sample gave rise to the 23 T cell receptor beta chains below, sequenced in a study of cytomegalovirus exposure and HLA in healthy donors. The PCR made use of 60 Vbeta and 13 Jbeta primers. Some clones are missing from TCRdb's copy, which holds only in-frame ones; the method was immunoSEQ multiplex PCR. This table holds 60,000 to 70,000 clones. The sample taken for sequencing was PBMCs. These receptors were taken from a boy between 10 and 17 years old in good health and CMV-seronegative.

CDR3 DNA sequence: TGTGCCAGCAGCTTAGAGGTTGGCAGGGGGCACACTGAAGCTTTCTTT. This sequence encodes CASSLEVGRGHTEAFF. The chain recombines TRBV7-9 with TRBJ1-1; 8 nucleotides line up with TRBD1. V shed 1 base, J shed 3 bases, and the junction held 7 bases outside the gene matches. Germline CDR1 and CDR2: SEHNR and FQNEAQ (reference sequence). This CDR3 is 16 amino acids long.

The rearrangement uses TRBV30 and TRBJ2-5; 7 nucleotides align to TRBD1. With V trimmed by 3 bases and J by 2 bases, 9 bases remained unmatched. Germline values: CDR1 GTSNPN, CDR2 SVGIG (reference sequence). The CDR3 covers 15 residues. The chain's CDR3 is CAWSHGDRQQETQYF. In DNA form, the CDR3 reads TGTGCCTGGAGCCATGGGGACAGACAACAAGAGACCCAGTACTTC.

This sequence joins TRBV2 and TRBJ2-7; 8 bases fit TRBD2. With 5 bases clipped from V and 2 bases from J, the junction kept 5 bases outside the gene matches. The CDR3 runs 14 residues. In germline, CDR1 is SNHLY, CDR2 FYNNEI. CDR3 protein: CASSLAGTTYEQYF. CDR3 coding DNA: TGTGCCAGCAGTCTAGCGGGTACAACCTACGAGCAGTACTTC.

This chain joins TRBV7-2 and TRBJ1-1; the D gene is possibly TRBD1 (6 bases). Germline CDR1 is SGHTA and CDR2 is FQGNSA. Trimming took off 1 base at V and 0 bases at J, with 12 bases between the two ends. CDR3 length equals 16 residues. The CDR3 DNA reads TGTGCCAGCAGCTTAGTAGCAGGGGATATGAACACTGAAGCTTTCTTT. It encodes CASSLVAGDMNTEAFF.

The chain combines TRBV5-4 with TRBJ2-1; no clear D. Per germline, CDR1 SGHNT and CDR2 YYREEE (reference sequence). V was trimmed by 4 bases and J by 6 bases, leaving 5 bases between them. This CDR3 has 11 amino acids. The CDR3 bases are TGTGCCAGCAGCGCGAGCAATGAGCAGTTCTTC. Its protein product is CASSASNEQFF.

V is TRBV5-1 and J is TRBJ1-2; D perhaps matches TRBD1 (6 bases). Trimming stripped 4 bases from V and 4 bases from J, with 8 bases between. The CDR3 runs 12 residues. Per the germline V gene, CDR1 is SGHRS and CDR2 is YFSETQ. CDR3 sequence reads: CASSADSYGYTF. In nucleotides, the CDR3 is TGCGCCAGCAGCGCGGACAGCTATGGCTACACCTTC.

A note on this clone: At one of its ends the junction is not consistent with the germline gene, which may arise from a read error. This specimen includes other DNA sequences encoding the same CDR3. The chain links TRBV6-5 to TRBJ2-1; the match to TRBD2 covers 7 bases. The CDR3 covers 15 residues. CDR1 and CDR2 from the germline V gene are MNHEY and SVGAGI. The CDR3 protein is CASSYSAGLYNEQFF. DNA of the CDR3: TGCGCCAGCAGTTACTCAGCGGGACTCTACAATGAGCAGTTCTTC.

The chain employs TRBV19 and TRBJ1-1; D ambiguous. The CDR3 runs 11 residues. V was pared by 7 bases and J by 4 bases, with 7 bases between. CDR1 is LNHDA, CDR2 SQIVND, per germline (reference sequence). The CDR3 DNA reads as TGTGCCAGTAAGTCAGTCACTGAAGCTTTCTTT. It yields the protein CASKSVTEAFF.

The chain has TRBV2 and TRBJ2-1; 13 bases agree with TRBD2. This CDR3 is built from 16 residues. Germline CDR1 reads SNHLY; CDR2 reads FYNNEI. Germline trimming cut 1 base from V and 7 bases from J; bases unmatched to any gene: 4. The CDR3 here is CASSEDGLAGVNEQFF. The CDR3 region has the DNA TGTGCCAGCAGTGAAGACGGACTAGCGGGGGTTAATGAGCAGTTCTTC.

The genes are TRBV6-5 and TRBJ2-7, with a tentative D call TRBD1 (5 bases). With 6 bases removed from V and 2 bases from J, the gap between germline ends came to 14 bases. The CDR3 has 14 residues. Germline-derived CDR1 and CDR2 are MNHEY and SVGAGI. CDR3 region: CASRHNRGPYEQYF. DNA for the CDR3: TGTGCCAGCAGACACAATAGGGGCCCCTACGAGCAGTACTTC.

The chain couples TRBV4-3 to TRBJ2-7, with 11 nucleotides matching TRBD2. The ends lost 0 bases at V and 2 bases at J; junction bases unmatched: 3. The CDR3 consists of 16 residues. CDR1 is LGHNA and CDR2 is YSLEER in the germline V gene. In DNA, the CDR3 is TGCGCCAGCAGCCAAGAGATAGCGGGAGGGGCCTACGAGCAGTACTTC. This encodes CASSQEIAGGAYEQYF.

The chain is built from TRBV19 and TRBJ1-1; D unclear. This CDR3 region has 15 residues. V was trimmed by 3 bases and J by 2 bases, leaving 13 bases between them. The V gene's germline CDR1 is LNHDA and CDR2 SQIVND (reference sequence). The CDR3 is CASSMGDRTNTEAFF. The CDR3 bases are TGTGCCAGTAGTATGGGTGATCGGACTAACACTGAAGCTTTCTTT.

The rearrangement links TRBV19 to TRBJ2-7; D is unclear. Germline CDR1 is LNHDA and CDR2 is SQIVND (reference sequence). The CDR3 extends over 14 amino acids. The V and J ends lost 4 bases and 2 bases respectively, with 12 bases between them. In nucleotides, the CDR3 is TGTGCCAGTAGTAGTGCAGCGAGCGCCTACGAGCAGTACTTC. Protein product: CASSSAASAYEQYF.

V is TRBV6-5 and J is TRBJ2-7; tentative D call: TRBD1 (5 bases). The CDR3 covers 12 residues. V was pared by 6 bases and J by 5 bases, with 11 bases between. From germline, CDR1 is MNHEY and CDR2 SVGAGI. The CDR3 bases are TGTGCCAGCAGCCAGGACACAAACGAGCAGTACTTC. It yields the protein CASSQDTNEQYF.

A word on this clone: Mismatch with germline at one junction end may stem from a read error. The chain recombines TRBV11-3 with TRBJ2-7; D unresolved. Germline V gene lookup returns CDR1 SGHNT and CDR2 YENEEA. This CDR3 is built from 14 residues. CDR3 DNA: TGTGCCAGCAGCTTAGGACAAGGCTCCGACGAGCAGTACTTC. Translating it yields CASSLGQGSDEQYF.

The rearrangement joins TRBV6-1 to TRBJ1-2; unclear D gene. The germline gives CDR1 MNHNS, CDR2 SASEGT. The V end was cut by 0 bases, the J end by 1 base, with 6 bases between. CDR3 length equals 14 residues. CDR3 region: CASSEAGGNYGYTF. The CDR3 region has the DNA TGTGCCAGCAGTGAAGCAGGCGGTAACTATGGCTACACCTTC.

This chain uses TRBV19 with TRBJ1-2; 7 bases map to TRBD1. The CDR3 runs 12 residues. J lost 6 bases, V lost 5 bases, and 3 bases had no gene match. The germline gives CDR1 LNHDA, CDR2 SQIVND (reference sequence). CDR3 residues: CASSSQGNGYTF. DNA for the CDR3: TGTGCCAGTAGTTCACAGGGGAATGGCTACACCTTC.

The chain combines TRBV19 with TRBJ2-4; tentatively, D is TRBD1 (5 bases). Germline CDR1 is LNHDA and CDR2 is SQIVND (reference sequence). Trimming took 5 bases from V and 7 from J, leaving 12 bases between them. There are 13 residues in the CDR3. CDR3 in DNA: TGTGCCAGTAGTCCCAGACAGAGGAACATTCAGTACTTC. It yields the protein CASSPRQRNIQYF.

The V call is TRBV18, the J call TRBJ2-1; 7 bases agree with TRBD1. CDR1 and CDR2 from the germline V gene are KGHSH and LQKENI. The ends lost 8 bases at V and 1 base at J; junction bases unmatched: 11. CDR3 length: 16 amino acids. For the CDR3, the DNA is TGTGCCAGCCGCAGGACAGGTGGGTCTTCCTACAATGAGCAGTTCTTC. It encodes CASRRTGGSSYNEQFF.

This chain connects TRBV7-6 to TRBJ1-6, with D maybe TRBD1 (6 bases). V dropped 5 bases and J dropped 10 bases, with 15 bases sitting between them. The CDR3 extends over 14 amino acids. Per the germline V gene, CDR1 is SGHVS and CDR2 is FNYEAQ. The CDR3 reads CASSPTGSNSPLHF. DNA of the CDR3: TGTGCCAGCAGCCCCACAGGGAGTAACTCACCCCTCCACTTT.

J is TRBJ2-7 and V is TRBV7-8; perhaps TRBD2 as D (6 bases). Trimming left V 2 bases short and J 2 bases short, with 16 bases between. Germline CDR1 SGHVS, CDR2 FQNEAQ. CDR3 length: 16 residues. CDR3 in amino acids: CASSLWSGLGAYEQYF. The CDR3 region has the DNA TGTGCCAGCAGCTTATGGAGCGGGCTTGGCGCCTACGAGCAGTACTTC.

V and J are TRBV6-1 and TRBJ1-5, with D unclear. From germline, CDR1 is MNHNS and CDR2 SASEGT. CDR3 length equals 14 residues. The V and J ends lost 8 bases and 3 bases respectively, with 14 bases between them. The DNA for the CDR3 is TGTGCCAGCGTCGAGGCGGATAACAATCAGCCCCAGCATTTT. Translating gives CASVEADNNQPQHF.

The chain is built from TRBV30 and TRBJ1-2, with no clear D. V lost 5 bases to trimming and J lost 2 bases, with 9 bases between them. Germline V CDR1 and CDR2: GTSNPN, SVGIG (reference sequence). This CDR3 is built from 12 residues. DNA of the CDR3: TGTGCCTGGTCAGGCCTCAACTATGGCTACACCTTC. This translates into CAWSGLNYGYTF.